The rows below give T cell receptor beta chains drawn from one sample of a study of shared clonotypes between healthy human individuals. This table comes from immunoSEQ multiplex PCR, and its TCRdb copy is limited to in-frame clones, with some not included. The sample lists over 400,000 clones, about 96% occurring once. Sequenced input: naive CD4+ T cells sorted from blood. All receptors come from a woman in her twenties or thirties in good health. CDR3s include the opening cysteine and the closing phenylalanine or tryptophan. The D gene is left open where the match is weak. For some rows the clone size is stated as once, few or many, or as a class when expanded; others skip it.

V	size	J	D	CDR3	DNA
TRBV7-2	once	TRBJ1-5	-	CASSLQSDSNQPQHF	TGTGCCAGCAGCTTACAGAGCGATAGCAATCAGCCCCAGCATTTT
TRBV4-2	once	TRBJ2-3	TRBD2	CASSQRGDSGRPRTDTQYF	TGTGCCAGCAGCCAGCGCGGTGATAGCGGGAGGCCCCGCACAGATACGCAGTATTTT
TRBV11-2	-	TRBJ2-5	TRBD2	CASSAPGLGRKTQYF	TGTGCCAGCAGCGCTCCGGGACTAGGGCGGAAGACCCAGTACTTC
TRBV19	-	TRBJ2-1	TRBD1	CASSDASGTGNHNEQFF	TGTGCCAGTAGTGACGCTTCCGGGACAGGGAACCACAATGAGCAGTTCTTC
TRBV5-1	-	TRBJ2-7	-	CASSYGQTYEQYF	TGCGCCAGCAGCTACGGACAGACCTACGAGCAGTACTTC
TRBV19	once	TRBJ2-7	TRBD2	CASRVYAGEDEQYF	TGTGCCAGTAGGGTCTACGCGGGAGAAGACGAGCAGTACTTC
TRBV10-2	once	TRBJ2-1	TRBD2	CASSVGTSGSNEQFF	TGCGCCAGCAGTGTGGGGACTAGCGGGAGCAATGAGCAGTTCTTC
TRBV2	once	TRBJ1-2	-	CASSEDYLKQGSYGYTF	TGTGCCAGCAGTGAGGATTATCTCAAGCAGGGGAGCTATGGCTACACCTTC
TRBV5-4	-	TRBJ2-5	TRBD2	CASSRAGGRQETQYF	TGTGCCAGCAGTAGAGCGGGAGGGAGGCAAGAGACCCAGTACTTC
TRBV19	-	TRBJ2-4	-	CASSIPGTLAKNIQYF	TGTGCCAGTAGTATCCCCGGAACACTAGCCAAAAACATTCAGTACTTC
TRBV28	-	TRBJ1-3	-	CASSLYLVGTTIYF	TGTGCCAGCAGTTTATATCTGGTGGGGACCACCATATATTTT
TRBV11-3	-	TRBJ2-5	-	CASSLNLQETQYF	TGTGCCAGCAGCTTAAACTTACAAGAGACCCAGTACTTC
TRBV11-2	-	TRBJ2-7	TRBD2	CASSLGEGPGLAGSEQYF	TGTGCCAGCAGCTTAGGGGAGGGACCGGGACTAGCGGGAAGCGAGCAGTACTTC
TRBV27	once	TRBJ2-3	TRBD2	CASSISGRAGDTQYF	TGTGCCAGCAGTATCAGCGGGAGGGCCGGAGATACGCAGTATTTT
TRBV4-2	-	TRBJ2-7	-	CASSQEGEQIYEQYF	TGTGCCAGCAGCCAAGAGGGTGAACAGATTTACGAGCAGTACTTC
TRBV6-6	-	TRBJ1-4	-	CASSYSRPGVEKLFF	TGTGCCAGCAGTTACTCCCGGCCGGGGGTAGAAAAACTGTTTTTT
TRBV28	-	TRBJ2-7	-	CASSGGFFSGRPRSYEQYF	TGTGCCAGCAGTGGGGGGTTTTTTAGCGGCCGACCCCGCTCCTACGAGCAGTACTTC
TRBV19	-	TRBJ2-5	TRBD2	CASSNPGLAGTETQYF	TGTGCCAGTAGTAATCCCGGACTAGCGGGAACCGAGACCCAGTACTTC
TRBV4-2	-	TRBJ2-5	TRBD1	CASSQGTGGLETQYF	TGTGCCAGCAGCCAAGGGACAGGGGGCCTCGAGACCCAGTACTTC
TRBV5-1	-	TRBJ1-5	-	CASSPGTNGPQHF	TGCGCCAGCAGCCCCGGGACCAATGGGCCCCAGCATTTT
TRBV19	-	TRBJ1-5	-	CASSTRQVVRQPQHF	TGTGCCAGTAGTACACGACAGGTCGTAAGGCAGCCCCAGCATTTT
TRBV18	-	TRBJ2-7	-	CASSGSQGLSYEQYF	TGTGCCAGCTCAGGAAGCCAGGGCCTCTCCTACGAGCAGTACTTC
TRBV2	-	TRBJ2-2	-	CASSEALQTNGELFF	TGTGCCAGCAGTGAAGCGCTTCAGACGAACGGGGAGCTGTTTTTT
TRBV28	-	TRBJ1-3	-	CASSLNSAGNTIYF	TGTGCCAGCAGTTTAAATTCCGCTGGAAACACCATATATTTT
TRBV21-1	-	TRBJ1-3	-	CASSKSGQGSYGNTIYF	TGTGCCAGCAGCAAGAGTGGACAGGGATCTTATGGAAACACCATATATTTT
TRBV11-1	-	TRBJ2-2	-	CASSSDLFTGELFF	TGTGCCAGCAGCTCGGACTTATTCACCGGGGAGCTGTTTTTT
TRBV20-1	-	TRBJ2-1	-	CSARVNEQFF	TGCAGTGCTAGGGTCAATGAGCAGTTCTTC